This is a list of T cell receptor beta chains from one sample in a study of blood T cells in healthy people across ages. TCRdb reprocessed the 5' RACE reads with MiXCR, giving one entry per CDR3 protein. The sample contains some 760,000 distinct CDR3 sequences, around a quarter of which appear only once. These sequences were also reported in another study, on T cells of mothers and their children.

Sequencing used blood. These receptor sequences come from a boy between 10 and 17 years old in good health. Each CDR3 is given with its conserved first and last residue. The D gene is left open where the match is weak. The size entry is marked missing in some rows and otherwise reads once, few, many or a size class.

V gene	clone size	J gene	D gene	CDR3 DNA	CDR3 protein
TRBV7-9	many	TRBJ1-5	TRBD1	TGTGCCAGCAGCTTAGGCTCAGGGGGCATTCAGCCCCAGCATTTT	CASSLGSGGIQPQHF
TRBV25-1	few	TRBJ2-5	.	TGTGCCAGCAGTGAATGGGGCCCGGAGAATACCCAAGAGACCCAGTACTTC	CASSEWGPENTQETQYF
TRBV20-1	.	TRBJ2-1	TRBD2	TGCAGTGCTAGAGATCCTAGCGGGGGGGCGCATGAGCAGTTCTTC	CSARDPSGGAHEQFF
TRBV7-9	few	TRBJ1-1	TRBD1	TGTGCCAACAGCTTTCAGACAGGGGGCGTGGGTGAAGCTTTCTTT	CANSFQTGGVGEAFF
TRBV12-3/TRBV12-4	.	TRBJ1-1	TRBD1	TGTGCCAGCAGCAGACAGGGATCCACTGAAGCTTTCTTT	CASSRQGSTEAFF
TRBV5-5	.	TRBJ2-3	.	TGTGCCAGCAGCTCCAAGGAGACCCGCCAAGGGGGGGCAGATACGCAGTATTTT	CASSSKETRQGGADTQYF
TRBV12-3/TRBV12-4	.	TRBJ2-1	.	TGTGCCAGCAGGAGCTCTAGGGGGAAATCCTACAATGAGCAGTTCTTC	CASRSSRGKSYNEQFF
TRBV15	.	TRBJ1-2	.	TGTGCCACCAGCACGCCCTGGTTGGGCTATGGCTACACCTTC	CATSTPWLGYGYTF
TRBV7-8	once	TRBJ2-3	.	TGTGCCAGCAGCGGCGGAGGTACTAGCACAGATACGCAGTATTTT	CASSGGGTSTDTQYF
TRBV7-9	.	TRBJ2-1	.	TGTGCCAGCAGCCATAGGACTGGGTCTAATGAGCAGTTCTTC	CASSHRTGSNEQFF
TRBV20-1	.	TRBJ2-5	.	TGCAGTGCTTCCGGGACAATTAACCAAGAGACCCAGTACTTC	CSASGTINQETQYF
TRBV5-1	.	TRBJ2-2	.	TGCGCCTGCAGCGGAAGGGACCCCTACACCGGGGAGCTGTTTTTT	CACSGRDPYTGELFF
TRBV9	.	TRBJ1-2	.	TGTGCCAGCAGCGTAGGGCCCGCTTATAACCATTATGGCTACACCTTC	CASSVGPAYNHYGYTF
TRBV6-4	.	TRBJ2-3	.	TGTGCCAGCAGTGGAGGGAACCGGGCAGATACGCAGTATTTT	CASSGGNRADTQYF
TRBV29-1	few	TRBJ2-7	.	TGCAGCGTCCGGGGGCCAGCTGGAGATTACGAGCAGTACTTC	CSVRGPAGDYEQYF
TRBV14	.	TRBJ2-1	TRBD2	TGTGCCAGCAGCCAAGCCGGTTGGAGCGGGAGGGCCACCTACAATGAGCAGTTCTTC	CASSQAGWSGRATYNEQFF
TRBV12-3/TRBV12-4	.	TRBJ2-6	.	TGTGCCAGCAGACCCGACATGTGGGGGCCATCCTCTGGGGCCAACGTCCTGACTTTC	CASRPDMWGPSSGANVLTF
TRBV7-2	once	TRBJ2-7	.	TGTGCCAGCAGCTTATATGTGGGGCCCTACGAGCAGTACTTC	CASSLYVGPYEQYF
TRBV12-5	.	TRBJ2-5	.	TGTGCTAGTGGTTTTGGGGGGCGCCCCCAAGAGACCCAGTACTTC	CASGFGGRPQETQYF
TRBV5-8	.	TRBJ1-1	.	TGTGCCAGCAGCCCCCTTCTGGGCAGGGCGAACACTGAAGCTTTCTTT	CASSPLLGRANTEAFF
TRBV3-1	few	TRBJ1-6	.	TGTGCCAGCAGCCAAGGGCCCCCGAGCTCCTATAATTCACCCCTCCACTTT	CASSQGPPSSYNSPLHF
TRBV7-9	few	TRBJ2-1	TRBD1	TGTGCCAGCAGCCGACCCGGGGACAGACAGTTCTTC	CASSRPGDRQFF
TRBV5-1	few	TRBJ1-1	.	TGCGCCAGCAGCTTGGTCGACCAGGACACTGAAGCTTTCTTT	CASSLVDQDTEAFF
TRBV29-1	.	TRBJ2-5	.	TGCAGCGTTGAGAATTTGGCGGCAGGACAGTACTTC	CSVENLAAGQYF
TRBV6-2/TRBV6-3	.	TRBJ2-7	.	TGTGCCAGCAGGCCGAACAGGGAGGACCACGAGCAGTACTTC	CASRPNREDHEQYF
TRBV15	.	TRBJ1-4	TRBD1	TGTGCCACCAGCAGGGCCGGGACAGAGAATGAAAAACTGTTTTTT	CATSRAGTENEKLFF
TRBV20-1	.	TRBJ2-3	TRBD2	TGCAGTGCTAGAGAGTTTCTAGCGGGAGGAGCAGATACGCAGTATTTT	CSAREFLAGGADTQYF
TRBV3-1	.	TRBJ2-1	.	TGTGCCAGCAGCCAAGAGCAAGCTTACAATGAGCAGTTCTTC	CASSQEQAYNEQFF
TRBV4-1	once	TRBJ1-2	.	TGCGCCAGCAGCCAAGAAGGTCAGGGGTACTATGGCTACACCTTC	CASSQEGQGYYGYTF
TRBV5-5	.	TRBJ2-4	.	TGTGCCAGCAGCTTGGCCCTTGGGGGGGCCAAAAACATTCAGTACTTC	CASSLALGGAKNIQYF
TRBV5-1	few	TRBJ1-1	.	TGCGCCAGCAGCTCGGACAGAAGGCCTGAAGCTTTCTTT	CASSSDRRPEAFF
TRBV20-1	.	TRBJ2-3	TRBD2	TGCAGTGCTCGTAGCGGGAGTGGGACAGATACGCAGTATTTT	CSARSGSGTDTQYF
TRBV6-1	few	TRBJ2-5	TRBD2	TGTGCCAGCAGTGAATCGCGCGGGAGAGGAGGAGAGACCCAGTACTTC	CASSESRGRGGETQYF
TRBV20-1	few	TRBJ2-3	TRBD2	TGCAGTGCTCCCCGTGGTAGCGGGGGCACAGATACGCAGTATTTT	CSAPRGSGGTDTQYF
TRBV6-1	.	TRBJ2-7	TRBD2	TGTGCCAGCAGTGAAGCGGGGGGGATCTCCTACGAGCAGTACTTC	CASSEAGGISYEQYF
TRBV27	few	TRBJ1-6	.	TGTGCCAGCAGTTTCTGGGTTGGGGGCGAGGTAAATTCACCCCTCCACTTT	CASSFWVGGEVNSPLHF
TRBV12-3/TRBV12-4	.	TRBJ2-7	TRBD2	TGTGCCAGCAGTTTGGGAGGGTCTGGGGACGAGCAGTACTTC	CASSLGGSGDEQYF
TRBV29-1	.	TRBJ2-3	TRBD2	TGCAGCGTTTCAGCAGCGGGAGCCGGAGATACGCAGTATTTT	CSVSAAGAGDTQYF
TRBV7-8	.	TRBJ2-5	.	TGTGCCAGCAGCAGCAGGGACTTTCAAGAGACCCAGTACTTC	CASSSRDFQETQYF
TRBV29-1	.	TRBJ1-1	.	TGCAGCGTTGTTGGACTCCTGATCACTGAAGCTTTCTTT	CSVVGLLITEAFF
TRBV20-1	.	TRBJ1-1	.	TGCAGCGCTAGTGGTGTGGGGAACACTGAAGCTTTCTTT	CSASGVGNTEAFF
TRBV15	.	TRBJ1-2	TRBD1	TGTGCCACCAGCAGAGCCCCAGGGGGCGGAGGCTACACCTTC	CATSRAPGGGGYTF
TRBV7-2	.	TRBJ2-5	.	TGTGCCAGCAGCTTAGCGCCGGGGGAAGTGGAGACCCAGTACTTC	CASSLAPGEVETQYF
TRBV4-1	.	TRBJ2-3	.	TGCGCCAGCAGCCAAGATCTATTGAGCACAGATACGCAGTATTTT	CASSQDLLSTDTQYF
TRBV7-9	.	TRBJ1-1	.	TGTGCCAGCAGCTTAGTTGGCACCAACACTGAAGCTTTCTTT	CASSLVGTNTEAFF
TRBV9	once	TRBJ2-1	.	TGTGCCAGCAGCGTCGGGCCGCCGCCTAACAATGAGCAGTTCTTC	CASSVGPPPNNEQFF
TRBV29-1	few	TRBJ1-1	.	TGCAGCGCCCAGGGGTTCGGCACTGAAGCTTTCTTT	CSAQGFGTEAFF
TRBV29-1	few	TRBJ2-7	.	TGCAGCGTTGGCCCTGGGGGCGACGAGCAGTACTTC	CSVGPGGDEQYF
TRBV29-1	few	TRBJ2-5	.	TGCAGCGATGGCAGCCTCCAAGAGACCCAGTACTTC	CSDGSLQETQYF
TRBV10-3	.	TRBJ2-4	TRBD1	TGTGCCATCAGTGAGTCGGTATTGAGGACAGGGGTAGCCAAAAACATTCAGTACTTC	CAISESVLRTGVAKNIQYF
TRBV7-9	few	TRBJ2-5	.	TGTGCCAGCAGCCCGGATGGCAGGGAAGAGACCCAGTACTTC	CASSPDGREETQYF
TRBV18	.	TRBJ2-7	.	TGTGCCAGCTCGCATTCAGAGGGAACCTACGAGCAGTACTTC	CASSHSEGTYEQYF
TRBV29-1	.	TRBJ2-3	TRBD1	TGCAGCGTTGAAGGGACAGGGGTCGACACAGATACGCAGTATTTT	CSVEGTGVDTDTQYF
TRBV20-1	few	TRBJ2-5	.	TGCAGTGCCTCCAGCCCTGGGGAGACCCAGTACTTC	CSASSPGETQYF
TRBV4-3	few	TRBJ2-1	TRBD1	TGCGCCAGCAGCCAAGCAGGGACAGGGGGGCCGTACAATGAGCAGTTCTTC	CASSQAGTGGPYNEQFF
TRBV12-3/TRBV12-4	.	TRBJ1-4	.	TGTGCCAGCAGTTTGTTTCGAGGATCGGTGTTTTTT	CASSLFRGSVFF
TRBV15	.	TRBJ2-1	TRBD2	TGTGCCACCAGCAGTATAGCGGGGGGCTACAATGAGCAGTTCTTC	CATSSIAGGYNEQFF